The 10 T cell receptor beta chains below were found in one sample sequenced in a study of T cell responses to AZD1222 COVID-19 vaccine. Generated by immunoSEQ multiplex PCR, the TCRdb table keeps only in-frame clones and is missing some. There are 150,000 to 200,000 clones in the sample; about nine tenths occur only once, and approximately 2.5% lies in the top ten. This material consisted of peripheral blood, taken on day 0 of AZD1222 vaccination. The receptors derive from an adult in good health.

The rearrangement joins TRBV6-5 to TRBJ2-7; D is possibly TRBD1 (5 bases). CDR1 MNHEY and CDR2 SVGAGI come from the germline V gene. The CDR3 is 14 amino acids. The germline V and J ends were trimmed by 5 bases and 0 bases, with 11 bases remaining between them. CDR3 region: CASSKDTLSYEQYF. The DNA of the CDR3 is TGTGCCAGCAGTAAGGACACTCTCTCCTACGAGCAGTACTTC.

The chain combines TRBV19 with TRBJ1-2, with unresolved D. The CDR3 runs to 15 residues. CDR1 is LNHDA, CDR2 SQIVND, per germline (reference sequence). The V gene lost 4 bases and the J gene lost 8 bases, with 20 bases spanning the gap. CDR3 in DNA: TGTGCCAGTAGTACCCAGATGATCCCCCAACAGGGCTACACCTTC. This gives the protein CASSTQMIPQQGYTF. Complete variable domain (other parts from reference TRBV19 and TRBJ1-2): DGGITQSPKYLFRKEGQNVTLSCEQNLNHDAMYWYRQDPGQGLRLIYYSQIVNDFQKGDIAEGYSVSREKKESFPLTVTSAQKNPTAFYLCASSTQMIPQQGYTFGSGTRLTVV.

This rearrangement joins TRBV7-9 to TRBJ1-4; no firm D call. CDR1 is SEHNR, CDR2 FQNEAQ, per germline (reference sequence). The V gene lost 7 bases and the J gene lost 6 bases, with 18 bases spanning the gap. This CDR3 is 15 amino acids long. In DNA, the CDR3 is TGTGCCAGCAACCTAGTAGGAGAAAGATATGAAAAACTGTTTTTT. This sequence encodes CASNLVGERYEKLFF.

The chain combines TRBV28 with TRBJ2-3; tentatively, D is TRBD1 (5 bases). V lost 3 bases, J lost 2 bases, and 24 bases lay in between. Per germline, CDR1 MDHEN and CDR2 SYDVKM. The CDR3 consists of 19 residues. The CDR3 protein is CASSFDSLRGRGSTDTQYF. CDR3 in DNA: TGTGCCAGCAGTTTCGATTCGTTAAGGGGCCGTGGGTCCACAGATACGCAGTATTTT.

This chain connects TRBV7-8 to TRBJ2-2, with 13 bases aligning to TRBD2. The CDR3 runs 18 residues. CDR1 and CDR2 from the germline V gene are SGHVS and FQNEAQ. With 1 base clipped from V and 1 base from J, the junction kept 3 bases outside the gene matches. CDR3 protein: CASSLGTSGSWNTGELFF. DNA of the CDR3: TGTGCCAGCAGCTTAGGGACTAGCGGGAGCTGGAACACCGGGGAGCTGTTTTTT.

The rearrangement links TRBV5-5 to TRBJ2-7; 9 bases fit TRBD2. The trim removed 10 bases at V and 2 bases at J, leaving 7 bases unmatched. The CDR3 loop spans 13 amino acids. Germline loops: CDR1 SGHKS, CDR2 YYEKEE (reference sequence). The CDR3 DNA is TGTGCCGCCGGACTAGCGTCAACCTACGAGCAGTACTTC. This translates into CAAGLASTYEQYF.

This clone has more than one count but fewer than ten. The gene calls are TRBV27 and TRBJ2-7; weak D call: TRBD1 (5 bases). Germline CDR1 and CDR2: MNHEY and SMNVEV (reference sequence). Trimming cost V 2 bases and J 3 bases, with 11 bases left between them. The CDR3 contains 14 residues. CDR3: CASSLDSSGYEQYF. The CDR3 DNA reads as TGTGCCAGCAGTTTAGACAGCTCGGGCTACGAGCAGTACTTC.

The chain is built from TRBV30 and TRBJ1-2; TRBD1 is a possible D gene (6 bases). Germline V lookup: CDR1 GTSNPN, CDR2 SVGIG (reference sequence). With 0 bases removed from V and 4 bases from J, the gap between germline ends came to 9 bases. The CDR3 has 13 residues. CDR3 amino acids: CAWSVGGAYGYTF. The CDR3 nucleotides are TGTGCCTGGAGTGTCGGGGGGGCCTATGGCTACACCTTC.

The J gene is TRBJ1-2, the V gene TRBV6-5; D is perhaps TRBD1 (5 bases). V was pared by 7 bases and J by 0 bases, with 15 bases between. Germline CDR1 is MNHEY and CDR2 is SVGAGI. This CDR3 comprises 15 residues. The CDR3 region is CASTLGGVANYGYTF. In DNA form, the CDR3 reads TGTGCCAGCACCCTTGGAGGGGTCGCTAACTATGGCTACACCTTC.

This rearrangement joins TRBV25-1 to TRBJ2-7, with D unresolved. Germline assignment: CDR1 MGHDK and CDR2 SYGVNS. CDR3 length: 13 amino acids. Trimming took 1 base from V and 7 from J, leaving 11 bases between them. The CDR3 DNA sequence: TGTGCCAGCAGTGAATCCGGCCTTAGGGAGCAGTACTTC. Protein sequence: CASSESGLREQYF.